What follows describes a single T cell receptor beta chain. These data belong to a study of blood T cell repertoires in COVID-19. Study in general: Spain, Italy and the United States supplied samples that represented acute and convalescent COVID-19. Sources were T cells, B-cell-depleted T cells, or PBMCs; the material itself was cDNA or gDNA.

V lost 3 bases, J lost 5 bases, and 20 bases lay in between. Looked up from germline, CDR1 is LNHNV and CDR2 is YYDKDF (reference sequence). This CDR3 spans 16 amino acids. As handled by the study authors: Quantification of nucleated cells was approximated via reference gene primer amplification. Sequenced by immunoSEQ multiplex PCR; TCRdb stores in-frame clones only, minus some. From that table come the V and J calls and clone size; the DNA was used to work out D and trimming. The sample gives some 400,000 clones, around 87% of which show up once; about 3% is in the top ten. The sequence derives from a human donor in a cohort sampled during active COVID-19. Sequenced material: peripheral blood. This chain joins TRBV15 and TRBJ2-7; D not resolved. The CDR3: CATSSVLPFNAHEQYF. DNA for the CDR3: TGTGCCACCAGCAGCGTACTTCCATTTAACGCCCACGAGCAGTACTTC.